What follows are 5 T cell receptor beta chains derived from one specimen sequenced in a study of T cell responses to AZD1222 COVID-19 vaccine. Libraries were prepared by immunoSEQ multiplex PCR; TCRdb keeps only in-frame clonotypes and omits some of them. Of over 130,000 clones listed, approximately 94% are singletons. Material: peripheral blood, obtained on day 0 of AZD1222 vaccination. Receptors were obtained from an adult in good health.

The V call is TRBV3-1 (or the pseudogene TRBV3-2), the J call TRBJ1-5; D is possibly TRBD1 (5 bases). The germline V gene has CDR1 LGHDT and CDR2 YNNKEL (reference sequence). V dropped 3 bases and J dropped 5 bases, with 11 bases sitting between them. The CDR3 has 14 amino acids. CDR3: CASSQAWGDQPQHF. The CDR3 DNA is TGTGCCAGCAGCCAGGCCTGGGGGGATCAGCCCCAGCATTTT.

This sequence joins TRBV7-9 and TRBJ1-5, with 8 nucleotides matching TRBD1. CDR1 is SEHNR and CDR2 is FQNEAQ in the germline V gene (reference sequence). The CDR3 contains 14 residues. Trimming at V came to 3 bases and at J to 4 bases, leaving 2 bases not matched to a gene. The CDR3: CASSLGTGNQPQHF. CDR3 bases: TGTGCCAGCAGCTTGGGGACAGGTAATCAGCCCCAGCATTTT. Together with reference TRBV7-9 and TRBJ1-5, the CDR3 gives the full variable domain: DTGVSQNPRHKITKRGQNVTFRCDPISEHNRLYWYRQTLGQGPEFLTYFQNEAQLEKSRLLSDRFSAERPKGSFSTLEIQRTEQGDSAMYLCASSLGTGNQPQHFGDGTRLSIL.

This chain connects TRBV27 to TRBJ2-7; 8 bases match TRBD1. The V gene end was trimmed by 5 bases and the J gene end by 5 bases; junction bases not matched to a gene: 8. The CDR3 is 14 amino acids. From germline, CDR1 is MNHEY and CDR2 SMNVEV (reference sequence). The CDR3 DNA is TGTGCCAGCAGTCCGACAGGGGTGTGGGACGAGCAGTACTTC. It yields the protein CASSPTGVWDEQYF.

Concerning this clone itself: Other nucleotide sequences in the sample specify the same CDR3. DNA of the CDR3: TGTGCCAGCAGCTCGCAGGGAGGGACTGAAGCTTTCTTT. It yields the protein CASSSQGGTEAFF. V is TRBV7-2 and J is TRBJ1-1; D may be TRBD1 (5 bases). CDR1 SGHTA and CDR2 FQGNSA come from the germline V gene. There are 13 residues in the CDR3. Trimming pared 4 bases from V and 5 bases from J, leaving 11 bases between.

V usage is TRBV12-3 or TRBV12-4 and J usage is TRBJ1-4; D call uncertain. This CDR3 is built from 13 residues. V was cut by 5 bases and J by 7 bases, with 11 bases left in between. The CDR3 protein is CASSPAGGEKLFF. In nucleotides, the CDR3 is TGTGCCAGCAGTCCAGCAGGCGGTGAAAAACTGTTTTTT.